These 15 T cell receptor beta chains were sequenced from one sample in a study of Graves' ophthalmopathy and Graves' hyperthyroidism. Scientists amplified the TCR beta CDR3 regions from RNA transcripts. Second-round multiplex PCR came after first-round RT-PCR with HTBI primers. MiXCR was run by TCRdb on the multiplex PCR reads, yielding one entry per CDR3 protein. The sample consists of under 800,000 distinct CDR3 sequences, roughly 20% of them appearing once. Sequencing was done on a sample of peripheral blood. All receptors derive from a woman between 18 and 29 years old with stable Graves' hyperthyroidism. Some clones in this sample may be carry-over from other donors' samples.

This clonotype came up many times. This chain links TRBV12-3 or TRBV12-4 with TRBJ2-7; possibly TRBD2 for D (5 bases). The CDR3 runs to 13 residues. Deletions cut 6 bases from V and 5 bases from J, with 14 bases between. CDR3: CASSKSRGNEQYF. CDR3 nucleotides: TGTGCCAGCAGCAAAAGCCGGGGAAACGAGCAGTACTTC.

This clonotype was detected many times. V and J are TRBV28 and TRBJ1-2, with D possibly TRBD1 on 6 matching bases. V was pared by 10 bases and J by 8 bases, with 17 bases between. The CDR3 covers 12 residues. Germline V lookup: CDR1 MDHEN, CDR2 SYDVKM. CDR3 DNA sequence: TGTGCCACCGAGACAGGTTATCGGGGCTACACCTTC. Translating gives CATETGYRGYTF.

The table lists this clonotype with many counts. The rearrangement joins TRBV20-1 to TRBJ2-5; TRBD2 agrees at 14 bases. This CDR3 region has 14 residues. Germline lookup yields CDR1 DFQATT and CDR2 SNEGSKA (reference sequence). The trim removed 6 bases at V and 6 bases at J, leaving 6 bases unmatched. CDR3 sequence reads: CSAETSGGVKTQYF. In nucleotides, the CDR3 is TGCAGTGCAGAGACTAGCGGGGGGGTAAAGACCCAGTACTTC.

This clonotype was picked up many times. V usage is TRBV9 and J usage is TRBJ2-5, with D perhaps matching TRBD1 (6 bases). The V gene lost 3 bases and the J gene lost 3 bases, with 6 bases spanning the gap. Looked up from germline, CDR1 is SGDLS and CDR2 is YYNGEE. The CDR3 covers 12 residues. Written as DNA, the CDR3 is TGTGCCAGCAGCGGGACAGAAGAGACCCAGTACTTC. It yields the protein CASSGTEETQYF.

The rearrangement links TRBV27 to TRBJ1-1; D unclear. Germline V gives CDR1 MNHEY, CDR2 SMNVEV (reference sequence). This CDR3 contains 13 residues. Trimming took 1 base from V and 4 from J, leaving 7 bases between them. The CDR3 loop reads CASSLYGPTEAFF. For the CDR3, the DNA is TGTGCCAGCAGTTTATACGGGCCCACTGAAGCTTTCTTT.

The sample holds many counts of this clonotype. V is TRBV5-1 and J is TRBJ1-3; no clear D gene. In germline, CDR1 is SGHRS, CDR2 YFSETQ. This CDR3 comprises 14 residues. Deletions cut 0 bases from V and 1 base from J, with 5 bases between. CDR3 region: CASSLDVSGNTIYF. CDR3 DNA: TGCGCCAGCAGCTTGGATGTGTCTGGAAACACCATATATTTT. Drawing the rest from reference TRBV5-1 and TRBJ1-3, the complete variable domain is KAGVTQTPRYLIKTRGQQVTLSCSPISGHRSVSWYQQTPGQGLQFLFEYFSETQRNKGNFPGRFSGRQFSNSRSEMNVSTLELGDSALYLCASSLDVSGNTIYFGEGSWLTVV.

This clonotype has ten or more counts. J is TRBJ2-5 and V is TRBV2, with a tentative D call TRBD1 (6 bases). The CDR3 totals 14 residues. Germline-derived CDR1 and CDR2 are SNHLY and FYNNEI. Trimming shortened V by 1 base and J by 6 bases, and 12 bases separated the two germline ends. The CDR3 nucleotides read TGTGCCAGCAGTGAAGAGTTGCAGGGGAAGACCCAGTACTTC. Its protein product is CASSEELQGKTQYF. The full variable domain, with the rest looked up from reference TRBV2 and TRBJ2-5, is EPEVTQTPSHQVTQMGQEVILRCVPISNHLYFYWYRQILGQKVEFLVSFYNNEISEKSEIFDDQFSVERPDGSNFTLKIRSTKLEDSAMYFCASSEELQGKTQYFGPGTRLLVL.

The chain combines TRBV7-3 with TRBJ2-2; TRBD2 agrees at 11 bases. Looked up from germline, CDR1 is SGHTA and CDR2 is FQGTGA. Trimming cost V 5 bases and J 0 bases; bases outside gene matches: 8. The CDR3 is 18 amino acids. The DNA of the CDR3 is TGTGCCAGCAGCCCGCAGGGACTAGCGGTACCGAACACCGGGGAGCTGTTTTTT. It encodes CASSPQGLAVPNTGELFF.

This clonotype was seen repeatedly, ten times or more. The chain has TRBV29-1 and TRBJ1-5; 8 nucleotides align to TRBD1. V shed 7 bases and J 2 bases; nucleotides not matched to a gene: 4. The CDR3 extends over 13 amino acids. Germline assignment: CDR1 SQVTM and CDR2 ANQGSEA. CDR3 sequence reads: CSAQTGGNQPQHF. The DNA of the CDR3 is TGCAGCGCCCAGACAGGGGGCAATCAGCCCCAGCATTTT. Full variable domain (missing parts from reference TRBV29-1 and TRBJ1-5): SAVISQKPSRDICQRGTSLTIQCQVDSQVTMMFWYRQQPGQSLTLIATANQGSEATYESGFVIDKFPISRPNLTFSTLTVSNMSPEDSSIYLCSAQTGGNQPQHFGDGTRLSIL.

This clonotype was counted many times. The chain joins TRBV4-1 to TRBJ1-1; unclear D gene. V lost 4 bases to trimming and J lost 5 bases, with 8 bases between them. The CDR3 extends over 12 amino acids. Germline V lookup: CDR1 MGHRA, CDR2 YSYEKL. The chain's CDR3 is CASSPIGTEAFF. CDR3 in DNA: TGCGCCAGCAGCCCGATAGGGACTGAAGCTTTCTTT.

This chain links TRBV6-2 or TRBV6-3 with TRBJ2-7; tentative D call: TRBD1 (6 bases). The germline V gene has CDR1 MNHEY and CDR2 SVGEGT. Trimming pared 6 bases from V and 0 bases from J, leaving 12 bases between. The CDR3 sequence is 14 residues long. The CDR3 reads CASRWTDSSYEQYF. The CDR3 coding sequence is TGTGCCAGCAGGTGGACAGATAGCTCCTACGAGCAGTACTTC.

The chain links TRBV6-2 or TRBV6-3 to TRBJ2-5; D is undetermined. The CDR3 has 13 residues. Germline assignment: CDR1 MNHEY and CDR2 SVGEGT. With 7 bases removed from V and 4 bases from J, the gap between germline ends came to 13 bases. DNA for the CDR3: TGTGCCAGCACCAAGGGCTGGGGAGAGACCCAGTACTTC. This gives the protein CASTKGWGETQYF.

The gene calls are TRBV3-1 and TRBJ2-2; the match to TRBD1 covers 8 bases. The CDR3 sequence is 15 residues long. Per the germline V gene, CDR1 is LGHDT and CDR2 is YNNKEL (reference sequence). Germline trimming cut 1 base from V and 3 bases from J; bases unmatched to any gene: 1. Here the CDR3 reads CASSQGQGYTGELFF. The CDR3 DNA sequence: TGTGCCAGCAGCCAAGGACAGGGGTACACCGGGGAGCTGTTTTTT.

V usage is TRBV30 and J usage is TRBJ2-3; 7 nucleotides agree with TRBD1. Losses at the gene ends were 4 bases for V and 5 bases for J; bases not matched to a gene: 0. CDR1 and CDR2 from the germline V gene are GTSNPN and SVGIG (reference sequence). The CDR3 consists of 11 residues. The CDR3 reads CAWTGGDTQYF. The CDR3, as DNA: TGTGCCTGGACAGGGGGAGATACGCAGTATTTT. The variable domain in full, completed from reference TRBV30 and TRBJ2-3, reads SQTIHQWPATLVQPVGSPLSLECTVEGTSNPNLYWYRQAAGRGLQLLFYSVGIGQISSEVPQNLSASRPQDRQFILSSKKLLLSDSGFYLCAWTGGDTQYFGPGTRLTVL.

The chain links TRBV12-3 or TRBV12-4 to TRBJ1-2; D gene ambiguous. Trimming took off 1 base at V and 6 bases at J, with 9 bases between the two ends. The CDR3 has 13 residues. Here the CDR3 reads CASSLGRMDGYTF. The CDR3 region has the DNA TGTGCCAGCAGTTTAGGACGGATGGATGGCTACACCTTC.